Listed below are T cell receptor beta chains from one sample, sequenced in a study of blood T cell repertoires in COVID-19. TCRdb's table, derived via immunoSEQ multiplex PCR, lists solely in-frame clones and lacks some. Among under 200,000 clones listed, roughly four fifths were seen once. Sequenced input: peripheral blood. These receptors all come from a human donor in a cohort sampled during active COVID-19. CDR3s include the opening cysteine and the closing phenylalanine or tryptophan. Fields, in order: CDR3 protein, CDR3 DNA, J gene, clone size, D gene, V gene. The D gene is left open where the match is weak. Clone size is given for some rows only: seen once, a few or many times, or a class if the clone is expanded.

cdr3_aa: CASSRGGPDNEQFF
cdr3_nt: TGCGCCAGCAGCCGGGGGGGCCCCGACAATGAGCAGTTCTTC
j_call: TRBJ2-1
clone_size: .
d_call: TRBD2
v_call: TRBV5-1

cdr3_aa: CASSQRREYGTDTQYF
cdr3_nt: TGTGCCAGCAGCCAGAGGCGGGAGTACGGCACAGATACGCAGTATTTT
j_call: TRBJ2-3
clone_size: .
d_call: TRBD2
v_call: TRBV3-1/TRBV3-2

cdr3_aa: CASSYDSVYEQYF
cdr3_nt: TGTGCCAGCAGTTATGACAGTGTATACGAGCAGTACTTC
j_call: TRBJ2-7
clone_size: .
d_call: .
v_call: TRBV6-2/TRBV6-3

cdr3_aa: CASSPIGAPRTEQYF
cdr3_nt: TGTGCCAGCAGCCCGATTGGGGCTCCGAGAACCGAGCAGTACTTC
j_call: TRBJ2-7
clone_size: few
d_call: .
v_call: TRBV7-2

cdr3_aa: CASSGKQGAGNTIYF
cdr3_nt: TGTGCCAGCAGCGGAAAACAGGGGGCTGGAAACACCATATATTTT
j_call: TRBJ1-3
clone_size: .
d_call: TRBD1
v_call: TRBV9

cdr3_aa: CASRYGTIGPYEQYF
cdr3_nt: TGTGCCAGCAGATACGGGACAATCGGACCCTACGAGCAGTACTTC
j_call: TRBJ2-7
clone_size: .
d_call: .
v_call: TRBV27

cdr3_aa: CASRPSRGRYEQYF
cdr3_nt: TGTGCCAGCCGCCCGAGCAGGGGGCGATACGAGCAGTACTTC
j_call: TRBJ2-7
clone_size: .
d_call: TRBD1
v_call: TRBV6-5

cdr3_aa: CASSQDAGGNSPLHF
cdr3_nt: TGTGCCAGCAGCCAAGATGCAGGGGGGAATTCACCCCTCCACTTT
j_call: TRBJ1-6
clone_size: .
d_call: TRBD1
v_call: TRBV3-1/TRBV3-2

cdr3_aa: CASSLSAPQETQYF
cdr3_nt: TGCGCCAGCAGCTTAAGCGCACCCCAAGAGACCCAGTACTTC
j_call: TRBJ2-5
clone_size: .
d_call: .
v_call: TRBV5-1

cdr3_aa: CASSQDRGPSSTDTQYF
cdr3_nt: TGCGCCAGCAGCCAAGACAGGGGTCCCTCTAGCACAGATACGCAGTATTTT
j_call: TRBJ2-3
clone_size: .
d_call: .
v_call: TRBV4-1

cdr3_aa: CASRPPGQVYEQYF
cdr3_nt: TGCGCCAGCAGACCCCCCGGACAAGTCTACGAGCAGTACTTC
j_call: TRBJ2-7
clone_size: .
d_call: .
v_call: TRBV5-1

cdr3_aa: CATLERAGTDTQYF
cdr3_nt: TGTGCCACCTTAGAGAGGGCGGGCACAGATACGCAGTATTTT
j_call: TRBJ2-3
clone_size: .
d_call: .
v_call: TRBV6-5

cdr3_aa: CASTPLSASTDTQYF
cdr3_nt: TGTGCCAGCACCCCCCTGAGCGCTAGCACAGATACGCAGTATTTT
j_call: TRBJ2-3
clone_size: .
d_call: .
v_call: TRBV7-8

cdr3_aa: CASSGGGRNEQYF
cdr3_nt: TGTGCCAGCTCCGGGGGGGGAAGGAACGAGCAGTACTTC
j_call: TRBJ2-7
clone_size: .
d_call: TRBD2
v_call: TRBV7-9

cdr3_aa: CSAGRGANYGYTF
cdr3_nt: TGCAGCGCGGGTCGGGGGGCGAACTATGGCTACACCTTC
j_call: TRBJ1-2
clone_size: .
d_call: .
v_call: TRBV29-1

cdr3_aa: CSASSGIDTQYF
cdr3_nt: TGCAGTGCTAGTTCAGGGATAGATACGCAGTATTTT
j_call: TRBJ2-3
clone_size: .
d_call: .
v_call: TRBV20-1

cdr3_aa: CASSPLAMNEQYF
cdr3_nt: TGTGCCAGCAGCCCACTAGCGATGAACGAGCAGTACTTC
j_call: TRBJ2-7
clone_size: few
d_call: TRBD2
v_call: TRBV7-9

cdr3_aa: CASSLDLQETQYF
cdr3_nt: TGTGCCAGCAGCTTGGACTTACAAGAGACCCAGTACTTC
j_call: TRBJ2-5
clone_size: .
d_call: .
v_call: TRBV5-4

cdr3_aa: CASSHRGPDEQYF
cdr3_nt: TGTGCCAGCAGCCACAGGGGCCCAGACGAGCAGTACTTC
j_call: TRBJ2-7
clone_size: .
d_call: .
v_call: TRBV3-1/TRBV3-2

cdr3_aa: CASTLSTGIGYTF
cdr3_nt: TGTGCCAGCACTCTTTCGACAGGGATTGGCTACACCTTC
j_call: TRBJ1-2
clone_size: .
d_call: TRBD1
v_call: TRBV12-3/TRBV12-4

cdr3_aa: CASSWRGRGIISGANVLTF
cdr3_nt: TGTGCCAGCAGTTGGAGGGGTAGAGGGATTATCTCCGGGGCCAACGTCCTGACTTTC
j_call: TRBJ2-6
clone_size: many
d_call: .
v_call: TRBV6-2/TRBV6-3

cdr3_aa: CASSTRDRGKDTQYF
cdr3_nt: TGTGCCAGTAGTACCCGGGACAGGGGGAAAGATACGCAGTATTTT
j_call: TRBJ2-3
clone_size: .
d_call: TRBD1
v_call: TRBV19

cdr3_aa: CASSFRGPPGNTIYF
cdr3_nt: TGTGCCAGCAGCTTCAGGGGCCCCCCTGGAAACACCATATATTTT
j_call: TRBJ1-3
clone_size: .
d_call: .
v_call: TRBV11-3

cdr3_aa: CASSPAGGSSYEQYF
cdr3_nt: TGTGCCAGCAGCCCAGCGGGAGGGAGCTCCTACGAGCAGTACTTC
j_call: TRBJ2-7
clone_size: .
d_call: TRBD2
v_call: TRBV3-1/TRBV3-2

cdr3_aa: CASSLGRGSNTEAFF
cdr3_nt: TGTGCCAGCAGCCTAGGACGGGGGTCGAACACTGAAGCTTTCTTT
j_call: TRBJ1-1
clone_size: .
d_call: .
v_call: TRBV5-8

cdr3_aa: CASSSSGTGGVRTGELFF
cdr3_nt: TGTGCCAGCAGCTCTTCCGGGACAGGGGGCGTAAGGACCGGGGAGCTGTTTTTT
j_call: TRBJ2-2
clone_size: .
d_call: TRBD1
v_call: TRBV7-9

cdr3_aa: CTSSQDGRETQYF
cdr3_nt: TGCACCAGCAGCCAAGACGGGAGGGAGACCCAGTACTTC
j_call: TRBJ2-5
clone_size: .
d_call: .
v_call: TRBV1

cdr3_aa: CASSPSGTGADTQYF
cdr3_nt: TGTGCCAGCAGCCCTTCCGGGACAGGCGCAGATACGCAGTATTTT
j_call: TRBJ2-3
clone_size: .
d_call: TRBD1
v_call: TRBV6-7

cdr3_aa: CASSVDRDYGYTF
cdr3_nt: TGTGCCAGCAGCGTGGACAGGGACTATGGCTACACCTTC
j_call: TRBJ1-2
clone_size: .
d_call: TRBD1
v_call: TRBV5-6

cdr3_aa: CASSLPGQGAGEQYF
cdr3_nt: TGTGCCAGCAGCTTACCGGGACAGGGGGCTGGAGAGCAGTACTTC
j_call: TRBJ2-7
clone_size: .
d_call: TRBD1
v_call: TRBV5-6

cdr3_aa: CASSLTPSGRRYEQYF
cdr3_nt: TGTGCCAGCAGCCTTACTCCTAGCGGGCGTCGATACGAGCAGTACTTC
j_call: TRBJ2-7
clone_size: .
d_call: TRBD2
v_call: TRBV3-1/TRBV3-2

cdr3_aa: CASSGAAGANEQYF
cdr3_nt: TGTGCCAGCAGTGGGGCGGCGGGAGCAAACGAGCAGTACTTC
j_call: TRBJ2-7
clone_size: .
d_call: TRBD2
v_call: TRBV2

cdr3_aa: CASSASGIYNEQFF
cdr3_nt: TGTGCCAGCAGCGCTTCGGGAATCTACAATGAGCAGTTCTTC
j_call: TRBJ2-1
clone_size: .
d_call: .
v_call: TRBV7-3

cdr3_aa: CASSLERGTDTQYF
cdr3_nt: TGTGCCAGCAGCTTAGAACGGGGCACAGATACGCAGTATTTT
j_call: TRBJ2-3
clone_size: .
d_call: .
v_call: TRBV7-9

cdr3_aa: CASYRGGLAYNEQFF
cdr3_nt: TGTGCCAGCTACAGAGGGGGACTAGCTTACAATGAGCAGTTCTTC
j_call: TRBJ2-1
clone_size: .
d_call: TRBD2
v_call: TRBV18

cdr3_aa: CATSDPEAGGNQPQHF
cdr3_nt: TGTGCCACCAGTGACCCCGAGGCAGGGGGAAATCAGCCCCAGCATTTT
j_call: TRBJ1-5
clone_size: .
d_call: TRBD1
v_call: TRBV24-1

cdr3_aa: CASSDYIDYGYTF
cdr3_nt: TGTGCCAGCTCTGACTATATAGACTATGGCTACACCTTC
j_call: TRBJ1-2
clone_size: .
d_call: .
v_call: TRBV18

cdr3_aa: CASSGGQGGSYTF
cdr3_nt: TGCGCCAGCAGCGGGGGACAGGGTGGCAGCTACACCTTC
j_call: TRBJ1-2
clone_size: .
d_call: TRBD1
v_call: TRBV5-1

cdr3_aa: CASSQGQGSNEQFF
cdr3_nt: TGCGCCAGCAGCCAAGGACAGGGTAGCAATGAGCAGTTCTTC
j_call: TRBJ2-1
clone_size: .
d_call: TRBD1
v_call: TRBV4-3

cdr3_aa: CANPSVNTEAFF
cdr3_nt: TGTGCCAACCCCTCAGTCAACACTGAAGCTTTCTTT
j_call: TRBJ1-1
clone_size: .
d_call: .
v_call: TRBV19

cdr3_aa: CASIIGQGNTEAFF
cdr3_nt: TGTGCCAGCATCATAGGACAGGGGAACACTGAAGCTTTCTTT
j_call: TRBJ1-1
clone_size: .
d_call: TRBD1
v_call: TRBV6-5

cdr3_aa: CASHPASGRSSYEQYF
cdr3_nt: TGTGCCAGCCACCCCGCTAGCGGGAGGAGCTCCTACGAGCAGTACTTC
j_call: TRBJ2-7
clone_size: .
d_call: TRBD2
v_call: TRBV2

cdr3_aa: CSASRGREQYF
cdr3_nt: TGCAGTGCTAGTAGGGGGCGCGAGCAGTACTTC
j_call: TRBJ2-7
clone_size: .
d_call: TRBD1
v_call: TRBV20-1

cdr3_aa: CASSQQGGAYEQYF
cdr3_nt: TGTGCCAGCAGCCAACAGGGGGGCGCCTACGAGCAGTACTTC
j_call: TRBJ2-7
clone_size: .
d_call: .
v_call: TRBV14

cdr3_aa: CASSHPPDSSYEQYF
cdr3_nt: TGTGCCAGTAGTCACCCTCCGGACAGTTCCTACGAGCAGTACTTC
j_call: TRBJ2-7
clone_size: few
d_call: .
v_call: TRBV19

cdr3_aa: CASSEGGASTDTQYF
cdr3_nt: TGCGCCAGCAGTGAGGGAGGCGCTAGCACAGATACGCAGTATTTT
j_call: TRBJ2-3
clone_size: once
d_call: .
v_call: TRBV10-1

cdr3_aa: CASSSGQSTDTQYF
cdr3_nt: TGTGCCAGCAGCTCGGGACAGAGCACAGATACGCAGTATTTT
j_call: TRBJ2-3
clone_size: .
d_call: TRBD1
v_call: TRBV7-3

cdr3_aa: CASSYGPGGGDSGANVLTF
cdr3_nt: TGTGCCAGCAGTTACGGACCGGGCGGAGGGGACTCTGGGGCCAACGTCCTGACTTTC
j_call: TRBJ2-6
clone_size: .
d_call: .
v_call: TRBV6-2/TRBV6-3